Each of the 10 T cell receptor beta chains below was sequenced from the same sample in a study of beta chain features in type 1 diabetes. Sequencing targeted expressed TCRB transcripts, as all isolated RNA had been reverse transcribed. Clones were sequenced by immunoSEQ multiplex PCR, and TCRdb holds only the in-frame ones, with some missing. This table has 250,000 to 350,000 clones, 14% appearing once. Sequencing was done on a sample of central memory CD4+ T cells from blood. These TCRs come from a man aged 25 to 40 in good health.

J is TRBJ1-2 and V is TRBV5-4, with D hard to call. V was clipped by 2 bases and J by 1 base, with 15 bases between them. The CDR3 length is 16 residues. Germline CDR1 and CDR2: SGHNT and YYREEE (reference sequence). The CDR3 region has the DNA TGTGCCAGCAGCTTAACCAGGATACGGAATAACTATGGCTACACCTTC. Protein sequence: CASSLTRIRNNYGYTF.

This clone has more than one count but fewer than ten. V gene TRBV27 combines with J gene TRBJ1-2, with TRBD1 matching over 7 bases. The CDR3 loop spans 14 amino acids. The germline CDR1 and CDR2 sequences are MNHEY and SMNVEV (reference sequence). V lost 4 bases, J lost 4 bases, and 6 bases stayed unmatched. CDR3 in amino acids: CASSSSDRSYGYTF. Here the CDR3 DNA reads TGTGCCAGCAGTTCCTCGGACAGGAGCTATGGCTACACCTTC.

The table lists this clone with a few counts. A much bigger clone sits one base away, suggesting this may be a read error. The chain has TRBV7-9 and TRBJ2-3; D gene uncertain. CDR1 SEHNR and CDR2 FQNEAQ come from the germline V gene (reference sequence). This CDR3 has 13 amino acids. V was trimmed by 1 base and J by 6 bases, leaving 8 bases between them. The CDR3 nucleotides read TGTGCCAGCAGCTTAGATCTTGGGGATACGCAGTATTTT. This encodes CASSLDLGDTQYF.

This clone was counted between two and nine times. J is TRBJ1-1 and V is TRBV5-4; perhaps TRBD1 as D (5 bases). Per germline, CDR1 SGHNT and CDR2 YYREEE (reference sequence). Trimming pared 4 bases from V and 4 bases from J, leaving 20 bases between. The CDR3 totals 16 residues. CDR3 sequence reads: CASSKTPGPAGTEAFF. In DNA form, the CDR3 reads TGTGCCAGCAGCAAAACGCCGGGGCCGGCGGGCACTGAAGCTTTCTTT.

The chain couples TRBV4-1 to TRBJ2-5; TRBD2 matches 11 bases. The CDR3 covers 16 residues. V dropped 8 bases and J dropped 5; count of bases not matched to a gene: 13. Germline assignment: CDR1 MGHRA and CDR2 YSYEKL. The CDR3 DNA is TGCGCCAGCCAGCCGTTAGTAGCGGGAGGGCCCGAGACCCAGTACTTC. This encodes CASQPLVAGGPETQYF.

The chain carries TRBV7-8 and TRBJ2-7; no clear D gene. The ends were cut back, 1 base at V and 6 bases at J, with 16 bases in the middle. Looked up from germline, CDR1 is SGHVS and CDR2 is FQNEAQ. The CDR3 spans 15 residues. CDR3 sequence (DNA): TGTGCCAGCAGCTTAGTCTCGCGGTCGGGCTCCGAGCAGTACTTC. It codes for CASSLVSRSGSEQYF.

The table lists this clone with many counts. This sequence joins TRBV5-6 and TRBJ2-7; D possibly corresponds to TRBD2 (6 bases). The V end was cut by 1 base, the J end by 0 bases, with 11 bases between. This CDR3 is 15 amino acids long. Per the germline V gene, CDR1 is SGHDT and CDR2 is YYEEEE. The CDR3 DNA reads TGTGCCAGCAGCTTGCTAGCGACTAGCTCCTACGAGCAGTACGTC. It translates to CASSLLATSSYEQYV.

The chain employs TRBV18 and TRBJ2-7; D remains unclear. Germline V gene sequence: CDR1 KGHSH, CDR2 LQKENI. V was shortened by 2 bases and J by 3 bases, with 5 bases between the two germline ends. There are 12 residues in the CDR3. The CDR3 nucleotides are TGTGCCAGCTCACCAGCAAGCTACGAGCAGTACTTC. It is translated as CASSPASYEQYF.

The CDR3 sequence: CASSLATGLNTEAFF. The CDR3 DNA sequence: TGCGCCAGCAGCTTGGCCACCGGACTGAACACTGAAGCTTTCTTT. The chain is built from TRBV5-1 and TRBJ1-1; D not resolved. This CDR3 is built from 15 residues. Germline V lookup: CDR1 SGHRS, CDR2 YFSETQ. The germline V and J ends were trimmed by 0 bases and 0 bases, with 9 bases remaining between them.

V is TRBV6-6 and J is TRBJ1-2, with 9 bases lining up with TRBD1. CDR1 and CDR2 from the germline V gene are MNHNY and SVGAGI (reference sequence). The length of the CDR3 is 14 residues. Losses at the gene ends were 6 bases for V and 7 bases for J; bases not matched to a gene: 9. The CDR3 spells CASRATGTGSGYTF. Here the CDR3 DNA reads TGTGCCAGCAGAGCCACCGGGACAGGGTCTGGCTACACCTTC.